The TCR beta chain under discussion was sequenced for a study of blood T cell repertoires in COVID-19. TCRdb keeps only in-frame clones here, not all; method: immunoSEQ multiplex PCR. The data contain 200,000 to 250,000 clones, approximately 78% of them seen just once; the ten biggest clones take up approximately 5.2%. Worth noting for this clone: In the same sample, other DNA sequences code for this CDR3.

Germline V lookup: CDR1 MNHEY, CDR2 SMNVEV (reference sequence). The CDR3 totals 14 residues. The V and J ends lost 2 bases and 2 bases respectively, with 9 bases between them. This TCR came from a woman aged 70 to 79 with COVID-19, enrolled during active disease. The rearrangement uses TRBV27 and TRBJ1-2, with a tentative D call TRBD1 (5 bases). Sequences were obtained from peripheral blood. CDR3 loop: CASSLGQGNYGYTF. CDR3 sequence (DNA): TGTGCCAGCAGTTTAGGGCAGGGAAACTATGGCTACACCTTC.